This is a list of T cell receptor beta chains from one sample in a study of CD8+ T cells in alopecia areata. Sequenced by immunoSEQ multiplex PCR; TCRdb stores in-frame clones only, minus some. The sample lists some 150,000 clones; about 51% were seen once. This sample comprised CD8+ T cells sorted from blood, obtained at week 0. The receptors derive from a human donor with alopecia areata. The CDR3 runs from the conserved cysteine through the conserved F or W. D genes are given only for firm matches. Expanded clones are given a class, and other clones once, few, many or no size at all.

D gene | J gene | V gene | clone size | CDR3 protein | CDR3 DNA
- | TRBJ1-1 | TRBV29-1 | - | CSVLFRAPEAFF | TGCAGCGTTTTGTTCAGGGCGCCTGAAGCTTTCTTT
- | TRBJ1-2 | TRBV29-1 | few | CSVEYATGYTF | TGCAGCGTTGAGTATGCAACTGGCTACACCTTC
- | TRBJ1-1 | TRBV11-2 | - | CASSPQRGLAFF | TGTGCCAGCAGCCCACAACGGGGGTTGGCTTTCTTT
- | TRBJ1-4 | TRBV20-1 | once | CSAREAGRLFF | TGCAGTGCTAGAGAGGCAGGGCGGCTGTTTTTT
- | TRBJ1-5 | TRBV15 | - | CATSPQGNSNQPQHF | TGTGCCACCAGCCCCCAGGGGAACAGCAATCAGCCCCAGCATTTT
- | TRBJ2-7 | TRBV29-1 | - | CSALGDTVSYEQYF | TGCAGCGCCTTGGGGGACACCGTCTCCTACGAGCAGTACTTC
- | TRBJ1-1 | TRBV29-1 | - | CSGREHTEAFF | TGCAGCGGCAGGGAACACACTGAAGCTTTCTTT
TRBD2 | TRBJ2-2 | TRBV7-2 | - | CASSPTSGGPTGELFF | TGTGCCAGCAGCCCTACTAGCGGGGGACCCACCGGGGAGCTGTTTTTT
- | TRBJ1-6 | TRBV6-5 | - | CASSYSYNSPLHF | TGTGCCAGCAGTTACTCGTACAATTCACCCCTCCACTTT
- | TRBJ1-6 | TRBV4-3 | few | CASSQDKGLGSPLHF | TGCGCCAGCAGCCAAGATAAGGGGCTTGGGTCACCCCTCCACTTT
- | TRBJ1-1 | TRBV4-1 | few | CASSHAGTEAFF | TGCGCCAGCAGCCACGCTGGAACTGAAGCTTTCTTT
- | TRBJ2-1 | TRBV30 | - | CAWSVLGEQFF | TGTGCCTGGAGTGTACTAGGTGAGCAGTTCTTC
- | TRBJ2-7 | TRBV5-1 | - | CASSTGPTYEQYF | TGCGCCAGCAGCACGGGACCGACCTACGAGCAGTACTTC
- | TRBJ2-4 | TRBV5-6 | few | CASSSQEYGMGNIQYF | TGTGCCAGCAGCTCCCAGGAATACGGCATGGGAAACATTCAGTACTTC
TRBD2 | TRBJ2-3 | TRBV9 | - | CASSARTSGGGDTQYF | TGTGCCAGCAGCGCCCGGACTAGCGGGGGTGGAGATACGCAGTATTTT
TRBD2 | TRBJ2-2 | TRBV2 | - | CASSATGTSGELFF | TGTGCCAGCAGTGCCACTGGGACTAGCGGGGAGCTGTTTTTT
TRBD1 | TRBJ1-2 | TRBV30 | few | CAWGDRRPSGYTF | TGTGCCTGGGGGGACAGAAGGCCCAGTGGCTACACCTTC
- | TRBJ2-2 | TRBV29-1 | few | CSCLGGPGEVTPGDLFF | TGCAGCTGTTTGGGGGGACCCGGAGAGGTTACACCTGGGGACCTGTTTTTT
- | TRBJ1-1 | TRBV2 | - | CASSGDLRGGRVTEAFF | TGTGCCAGCAGTGGTGACCTACGGGGGGGGCGCGTGACTGAAGCTTTCTTT
- | TRBJ2-7 | TRBV6-5 | - | CASSPGSSSYEQYF | TGTGCCAGCAGCCCAGGGTCCAGCTCCTACGAGCAGTACTTC
- | TRBJ2-1 | TRBV19 | - | CASSRGGAPNEQFF | TGTGCCAGTAGTAGAGGGGGGGCACCCAATGAGCAGTTCTTC
- | TRBJ2-7 | TRBV29-1 | - | CSARDRLTYEQYF | TGCAGCGCCCGGGACCGATTAACCTACGAGCAGTACTTC
TRBD1 | TRBJ2-4 | TRBV27 | - | CASGDRGTKNIQYF | TGTGCCAGCGGAGACAGGGGAACCAAAAACATTCAGTACTTC
TRBD2 | TRBJ2-7 | TRBV4-3 | - | CASSPRLAGNEQYF | TGCGCCAGCAGCCCGAGACTAGCGGGGAACGAGCAGTACTTC
- | TRBJ1-1 | TRBV9 | few | CASSVGERGRTEAFF | TGTGCCAGCAGCGTAGGCGAAAGGGGAAGGACTGAAGCTTTCTTT
- | TRBJ1-6 | TRBV9 | - | CASSVRDGDYNSPLHF | TGTGCCAGCAGCGTAAGGGACGGAGACTATAATTCACCCCTCCACTTT
- | TRBJ1-1 | TRBV19 | - | CASSIDWTTEGSTEAFF | TGTGCCAGTAGTATAGATTGGACGACGGAGGGGAGCACTGAAGCTTTCTTT
- | TRBJ1-1 | TRBV30 | many | CAWSMNTEAFF | TGTGCCTGGAGTATGAACACTGAAGCTTTCTTT
- | TRBJ2-1 | TRBV5-6 | few | CASSLASRGHNEQFF | TGTGCCAGCAGCTTGGCTAGTCGGGGCCACAATGAGCAGTTCTTC
- | TRBJ2-7 | TRBV4-3 | few | CASSQDPRQPYEQYF | TGCGCCAGCAGCCAAGATCCGAGACAGCCCTACGAGCAGTACTTC
- | TRBJ1-1 | TRBV25-1 | few | CASEPTGEGGTEAFF | TGTGCCAGCGAACCGACAGGAGAAGGGGGAACTGAAGCTTTCTTT
- | TRBJ1-5 | TRBV6-5 | - | CARPKRGDSNQPQHF | TGTGCCAGGCCCAAAAGGGGGGATAGCAATCAGCCCCAGCATTTT
- | TRBJ2-1 | TRBV19 | - | CASSMGGYNEQFF | TGTGCCAGTAGTATGGGCGGCTACAATGAGCAGTTCTTC
- | TRBJ2-2 | TRBV29-1 | - | CSVDPMTGSGELFF | TGCAGCGTTGACCCCATGACTGGCTCCGGGGAGCTGTTTTTT
- | TRBJ2-7 | TRBV5-1 | - | CASSSDSAYEQYF | TGCGCCAGCAGCTCCGACAGTGCCTACGAGCAGTACTTC
- | TRBJ1-1 | TRBV15 | - | CATSEILNTEAFF | TGTGCCACCAGTGAAATATTGAACACTGAAGCTTTCTTT
- | TRBJ1-2 | TRBV30 | once | CAWSDGRFGNYGYTF | TGTGCCTGGAGTGATGGCAGGTTCGGGAACTATGGCTACACCTTC
- | TRBJ2-1 | TRBV29-1 | - | CSVEVDLPGSYNEQFF | TGCAGCGTTGAAGTAGACCTTCCGGGCTCCTACAATGAGCAGTTCTTC
TRBD1 | TRBJ1-2 | TRBV7-9 | - | CASSCGGQVTYTF | TGTGCCAGCAGCTGTGGCGGACAGGTCACGTACACCTTC
TRBD1 | TRBJ2-3 | TRBV15 | - | CATSVGTGTDTQYF | TGTGCCACCTCTGTCGGGACAGGCACAGATACGCAGTATTTT
- | TRBJ1-2 | TRBV27 | - | CASSYRDGYGYTF | TGTGCCAGCAGTTACAGGGATGGCTATGGCTACACCTTC
- | TRBJ1-1 | TRBV28 | many | CASSYGTEAFF | TGTGCCAGCAGTTACGGGACTGAAGCTTTCTTT
TRBD1 | TRBJ2-1 | TRBV20-1 | few | CSARQTGEQFF | TGCAGTGCTCGTCAGACAGGGGAGCAGTTCTTC
- | TRBJ1-1 | TRBV7-2 | - | CASSHYRDDTEAFF | TGTGCCAGCAGTCATTACCGGGACGACACTGAAGCTTTCTTT
- | TRBJ1-1 | TRBV27 | - | CASSGGTEAFF | TGTGCCAGCAGTGGGGGAACTGAAGCTTTCTTT
- | TRBJ2-1 | TRBV9 | - | CASSTSQSSYNEQFF | TGTGCCAGCAGCACCAGCCAAAGCTCCTACAATGAGCAGTTCTTC
- | TRBJ1-2 | TRBV23-1 | - | CASSLKQGNGYGYTF | TGCGCCAGCAGTCTGAAGCAGGGGAATGGGTATGGCTACACCTTC
TRBD1 | TRBJ2-7 | TRBV7-2 | - | CASTQGAHYEQYF | TGTGCCAGCACCCAGGGGGCCCATTACGAGCAGTACTTC
- | TRBJ1-2 | TRBV5-1 | - | CASSSGINYGYTF | TGCGCCAGCAGCTCGGGGATTAACTATGGCTACACCTTC
- | TRBJ2-7 | TRBV7-8 | - | CASSPEPSSYEQYF | TGTGCCAGCAGCCCTGAGCCGAGCTCCTACGAGCAGTACTTC
- | TRBJ1-2 | TRBV25-1 | few | CASSDGVWGNGYTF | TGTGCCAGCAGTGATGGGGTGTGGGGTAATGGCTACACCTTC
- | TRBJ2-3 | TRBV6-5 | few | CASSYTTSDTQYF | TGTGCCAGCAGTTACACCACCTCAGATACGCAGTATTTT